Detailed here is one TCR beta chain. V dropped 5 bases and J dropped 5; count of bases not matched to a gene: 9. Germline lookup yields CDR1 SEHNR and CDR2 FQNEAQ (reference sequence). CDR3 length: 16 residues. Alongside a J-beta primer mix, a sample-barcoded 5' primer served in a second PCR lasting roughly 7 to 11 cycles. Via MiXCR, TCRdb re-called the 5' RACE reads, giving one row per CDR3 protein. The data show around 990,000 distinct CDR3 sequences, less than 45% seen once. With each sample, at least 5 micrograms of total RNA were extracted. The sample is drawn from a study of blood T cells in healthy people across ages.

The V call is TRBV7-9, the J call TRBJ1-5; TRBD1 agrees at 10 bases. The sequenced sample was blood. The sequence was collected from a man in his late teens or twenties in good health. In DNA form, the CDR3 reads TGTGCCAGCAGCCAATATAGGGGGACAGGGGATCAGCCCCAGCATTTT. Protein product: CASSQYRGTGDQPQHF. Full variable domain (remainder filled in from reference TRBV7-9 and TRBJ1-5): DTGVSQNPRHKITKRGQNVTFRCDPISEHNRLYWYRQTLGQGPEFLTYFQNEAQLEKSRLLSDRFSAERPKGSFSTLEIQRTEQGDSAMYLCASSQYRGTGDQPQHFGDGTRLSIL.